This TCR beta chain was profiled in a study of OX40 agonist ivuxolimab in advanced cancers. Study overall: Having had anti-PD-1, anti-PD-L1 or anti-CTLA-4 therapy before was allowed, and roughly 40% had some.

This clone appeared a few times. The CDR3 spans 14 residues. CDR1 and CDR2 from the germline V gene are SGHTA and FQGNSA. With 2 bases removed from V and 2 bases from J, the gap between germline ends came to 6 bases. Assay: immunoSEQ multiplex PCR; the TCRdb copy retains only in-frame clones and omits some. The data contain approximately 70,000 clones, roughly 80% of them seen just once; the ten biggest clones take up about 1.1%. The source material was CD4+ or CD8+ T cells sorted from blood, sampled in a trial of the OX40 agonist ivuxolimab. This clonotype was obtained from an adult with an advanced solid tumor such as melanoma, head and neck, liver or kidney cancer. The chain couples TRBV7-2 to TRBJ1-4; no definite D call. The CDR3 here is CASSLSSTNEKLFF. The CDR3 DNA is TGTGCCAGCAGCTTATCCTCCACTAATGAAAAACTGTTTTTT.